What follows is one T cell receptor (beta chain) and its context. What it recognizes is unknown. V was shortened by 1 base and J by 1 base, with 10 bases between the two germline ends. Germline CDR1 reads SGHTA; CDR2 reads FQGNSA. This CDR3 comprises 15 residues. The data belong to a study of cytotoxic CD8 clonotypes in ibrutinib-treated CLL. About the research overall: Of a cohort that held around 11 relapsed/refractory and roughly 15 treatment-naive patients, some 17 were IGHV unmutated.

With sequencing, the targeted depth ranged from 1 in 200,000 to 1 in 1 million T cells. TCRdb's copy holds only in-frame clones and misses some; the assay was immunoSEQ multiplex PCR. The profile shows some 170,000 clones, roughly 84% of them singletons. Study conclusions and caveats: Few clonotypes were public, and these shrank or held steady under treatment.

The sample here was PBMCs, taken at disease progression, from a patient treated with ibrutinib. The genes are TRBV7-2 and TRBJ1-1; maybe TRBD1 (6 bases). The receptor's source is a human donor with chronic lymphocytic leukemia. CDR3 sequence reads: CASSLEGTPNTEAFF. For the CDR3, the DNA is TGTGCCAGCAGCTTAGAAGGGACACCGAACACTGAAGCTTTCTTT.